The source of this T cell receptor (beta chain) is a study of OX40 agonist ivuxolimab in advanced cancers. Study outcomes and limitations: The mean number of expanded clones was higher in CD8+ T cells than in CD4+.

V shed 5 bases and J shed 1 base, with 20 bases lying between them. Germline V gives CDR1 LNHDA, CDR2 SQIVND (reference sequence). This CDR3 spans 17 amino acids. Profiled with immunoSEQ multiplex PCR; TCRdb holds only in-frame clones, not every one. The sample records some 70,000 clones, about nine tenths being singletons. This clone occurred once. Its antigen is unidentified. This sequence originates from an adult with an advanced solid tumor such as melanoma, head and neck, liver or kidney cancer. This sample comprised CD4+ or CD8+ T cells sorted from blood, obtained in a trial of the OX40 agonist ivuxolimab. This chain connects TRBV19 to TRBJ2-5; TRBD1 is a possible D gene (6 bases). This CDR3 reads CASSDATPGHLQETQYF. CDR3 sequence (DNA): TGTGCCAGTAGTGATGCTACCCCGGGACACCTCCAAGAGACCCAGTACTTC. The full variable domain, rest sourced from reference TRBV19 and TRBJ2-5, is DGGITQSPKYLFRKEGQNVTLSCEQNLNHDAMYWYRQDPGQGLRLIYYSQIVNDFQKGDIAEGYSVSREKKESFPLTVTSAQKNPTAFYLCASSDATPGHLQETQYFGPGTRLLVL.